The clone carrying this TCR beta chain showed up many times. The target antigen is unknown. Through Arm-PCR of CDR3 regions and iRepertoire HTBI primers, TCR beta libraries were built. A single record per CDR3 protein comes from TCRdb applying MiXCR to the multiplex PCR reads. This table holds roughly 430,000 distinct CDR3 sequences, around 20% found once. The data derive from a study of regulatory T cells in long-lasting Graves disease. Whole-study results and caveats: The TCR repertoire of persistent Graves' patients was less diverse than that of newly diagnosed ones.

The time point denotes: persistent/refractory GD, antithyroid drugs over 5 years with positive TRAb. From PBMCs, RNA was extracted and then used to make the TCR library. The germline gives CDR1 DFQATT, CDR2 SNEGSKA (reference sequence). V dropped 3 bases and J dropped 5 bases, with 8 bases sitting between them. The CDR3 has 11 residues. The chain couples TRBV20-1 to TRBJ2-7; no firm D call. The source was peripheral blood mononuclear cells (PBMCs), collected when the disease was refractory, from a patient treated with antithyroid drugs. The clonotype was recovered from a female donor with Graves disease. Here the CDR3 DNA reads TGCAGTGCTAGGTACCAACACGAGCAGTACTTC. Encoded protein: CSARYQHEQYF.